Presented here are 30 T cell receptor beta chains from one specimen sequenced in a study of T-cell memory formation after mild COVID-19. One entry per CDR3 protein, called by TCRdb with MiXCR from the 5' RACE reads. The sample shows approximately 500,000 distinct CDR3 sequences, around 27% of them seen only once. The sample was PBMCs or a T cell subset sorted from them (not recorded which). The receptor set was obtained from an adult woman who had mild COVID-19 (a few samples of this study predate the infection). Cell type and time point are not known.

The rearrangement uses TRBV6-2 or TRBV6-3 and TRBJ2-7; TRBD1 is a possible D gene (5 bases). V lost 8 bases and J 1 base, leaving 18 bases between the germline ends. CDR3 length: 15 amino acids. Germline V lookup: CDR1 MNHEY, CDR2 SVGEGT. CDR3 region: CASRSFDSPSYEQYF. The CDR3 region has the DNA TGTGCCAGCCGATCCTTTGACAGTCCATCCTACGAGCAGTACTTC.

V usage is TRBV7-2 and J usage is TRBJ1-2, with 8 bases matching TRBD1. The CDR3 length is 14 residues. Germline V gives CDR1 SGHTA, CDR2 FQGNSA. Losses at the gene ends were 5 bases for V and 6 bases for J; bases not matched to a gene: 8. The CDR3 DNA reads TGTGCCAGCAGCGACATTGTCAGGGGGCATGGCTACACCTTC. It codes for CASSDIVRGHGYTF.

The V and J genes are TRBV30 and TRBJ1-2; D gene unclear. The CDR3 runs 18 residues. The V gene's germline CDR1 is GTSNPN and CDR2 SVGIG (reference sequence). The V gene lost 4 bases and the J gene lost 0 bases, with 24 bases spanning the gap. CDR3 loop: CAWKGSGLLDAANYGYTF. The CDR3 DNA reads as TGTGCCTGGAAAGGCTCAGGACTTCTTGATGCAGCTAACTATGGCTACACCTTC.

V is TRBV20-1 and J is TRBJ2-1; TRBD2 aligns across 8 bases. Germline loops: CDR1 DFQATT, CDR2 SNEGSKA (reference sequence). The CDR3 runs to 16 residues. Trimming took 5 bases from V and 5 from J; bases not matched to a gene: 14. The CDR3 sequence is CSAPPTPSGLNNEQFF. The CDR3 bases are TGCAGTGCTCCCCCTACCCCTAGCGGGCTTAACAATGAGCAGTTCTTC.

The genes are TRBV3-1 and TRBJ2-6, with 7 bases identical to TRBD1. CDR1 LGHDT and CDR2 YNNKEL come from the germline V gene (reference sequence). The junction had 5 bases not matched to a gene; V was cut back by 4 bases and J by 2 bases. CDR3 size: 16 residues. The CDR3 is CASSPTGETGANVLTF. CDR3 nucleotides: TGTGCCAGCAGCCCAACAGGGGAGACTGGGGCCAACGTCCTGACTTTC.

This clonotype was picked up a small number of times. The rearrangement uses TRBV5-4 and TRBJ2-3, with TRBD2 matching 8 bases. Trimming cost V 3 bases and J 1 base; bases outside gene matches: 4. CDR1 and CDR2 from the germline V gene are SGHNT and YYREEE (reference sequence). This CDR3 spans 15 amino acids. The CDR3 protein is CASSWGGGRTDTQYF. CDR3 nucleotide sequence: TGTGCCAGCAGCTGGGGCGGGGGGCGCACAGATACGCAGTATTTT.

The genes are TRBV12-3 or TRBV12-4 and TRBJ1-2; D possibly corresponds to TRBD1 (5 bases). The V end was cut by 6 bases, the J end by 4 bases, with 12 bases between. The CDR3 runs 13 residues. CDR3 sequence: CASRAREPYGYTF. DNA for the CDR3: TGTGCCAGCAGGGCCAGGGAACCCTATGGCTACACCTTC.

This chain connects TRBV5-1 to TRBJ2-6; no firm D call. V shed 6 bases and J shed 1 base, with 11 bases lying between them. Germline lookup yields CDR1 SGHRS and CDR2 YFSETQ. The CDR3 is 15 residues long. The CDR3 reads CASNPTSSGANVLTF. CDR3 nucleotides: TGCGCCAGCAACCCGACTTCTTCTGGGGCCAACGTCCTGACTTTC.

This chain links TRBV7-9 with TRBJ1-4, with a possible D match to TRBD1 (6 bases). Germline-derived CDR1 and CDR2 are SEHNR and FQNEAQ (reference sequence). The V end lost 0 bases, the J end lost 5 bases, and 10 bases lay between the germline ends. The CDR3 spans 15 residues. DNA for the CDR3: TGTGCCAGCAGCTTAGCTACCCAGGGGAATGAAAAACTGTTTTTT. Amino acids: CASSLATQGNEKLFF.

The chain uses TRBV9 and TRBJ2-1, with 11 bases lining up with TRBD2. The germline gives CDR1 SGDLS, CDR2 YYNGEE. The trim removed 2 bases at V and 2 bases at J, leaving 6 bases unmatched. This CDR3 spans 17 amino acids. For the CDR3, the DNA is TGTGCCAGCAGCGTGGGTAGCGGGAGGGCCCCCTACAATGAGCAGTTCTTC. Translating it yields CASSVGSGRAPYNEQFF.

V and J are TRBV7-6 and TRBJ2-1; D not resolved. V lost 4 bases and J 0 bases, leaving 10 bases between the germline ends. The germline gives CDR1 SGHVS, CDR2 FNYEAQ. The CDR3 totals 15 residues. The CDR3 here is CASSSDDSSYNEQFF. The CDR3 nucleotides read TGTGCCAGCAGCTCCGACGATAGCTCCTACAATGAGCAGTTCTTC.

The genes are TRBV12-3 or TRBV12-4 and TRBJ2-7, with D perhaps matching TRBD2 (5 bases). The CDR3 loop spans 16 amino acids. The ends were cut back, 3 bases at V and 6 bases at J, with 21 bases in the middle. CDR3 in DNA: TGTGCCAGCAGTTTTTATAACACGGGAATCCGGGTCGAGCAGTACTTC. It is translated as CASSFYNTGIRVEQYF.

In DNA form, the CDR3 reads TGTGCCAGCAGCCCCCCCCTTTACGAGCAGTACTTC. Its translation: CASSPPLYEQYF. V and J are TRBV11-2 and TRBJ2-7; D unclear. Germline CDR1 reads SGHAT; CDR2 reads FQNNGV. The CDR3 consists of 12 residues. V was cut by 5 bases and J by 4 bases, with 9 bases left in between.

The CDR3 region has the DNA TGTGCCAGCAAGGGGGGGCGGATGGAGCAGTACTTC. It encodes CASKGGRMEQYF. This chain uses TRBV12-3 or TRBV12-4 with TRBJ2-7; possibly TRBD2 for D (7 bases). Trimming took 7 bases from V and 7 from J, leaving 14 bases between them. CDR3 length equals 12 residues.

The rearrangement links TRBV5-1 to TRBJ2-1, with 9 bases matching TRBD2. The V gene end was trimmed by 4 bases and the J gene end by 5 bases; junction bases not matched to a gene: 4. Germline loops: CDR1 SGHRS, CDR2 YFSETQ. The CDR3 has 14 amino acids. This CDR3 is CASSISGGDNEQFF. CDR3 DNA sequence: TGCGCCAGCAGCATTAGCGGGGGAGACAATGAGCAGTTCTTC.

For this clonotype: Lacking the conserved final phenylalanine or tryptophan, this CDR3 likely reflects a read error. This chain links TRBV12-3 or TRBV12-4 with TRBJ1-2, with a possible D match to TRBD1 (6 bases). The V and J ends lost 6 bases and 7 bases respectively, with 15 bases between them. The CDR3 is made up of 13 amino acids. CDR3 protein: CASRPDSAGGYTL. The DNA of the CDR3 is TGTGCCAGCAGACCGGACAGCGCGGGTGGCTACACCTTA.

This clonotype was observed a handful of times. V and J are TRBV20-1 and TRBJ1-2; D unclear. CDR1 is DFQATT and CDR2 is SNEGSKA in the germline V gene (reference sequence). This CDR3 contains 14 residues. The V end was cut by 1 base, the J end by 0 bases, with 9 bases between. CDR3 DNA: TGCAGTGCTAGAGGGGTGAAAGCTAACTATGGCTACACCTTC. The encoded protein is CSARGVKANYGYTF.

This rearrangement joins TRBV6-5 to TRBJ2-5, with 13 bases identical to TRBD2. CDR3 length: 19 residues. V shed 4 bases and J 2 bases; nucleotides not matched to a gene: 13. Germline V CDR1 and CDR2: MNHEY, SVGAGI. The CDR3 protein is CASSSATGTSGVKQETQYF. The CDR3, as DNA: TGTGCCAGCAGTTCCGCAACCGGGACTAGCGGGGTAAAACAAGAGACCCAGTACTTC.

This chain joins TRBV3-1 and TRBJ2-5; D uncertain. The CDR3 contains 12 residues. V gave up 5 bases and J gave up 5 bases, with 9 bases separating them. Germline V gene lookup returns CDR1 LGHDT and CDR2 YNNKEL (reference sequence). The CDR3 coding sequence is TGTGCCAGCAGCGACGCCAGGGAGACCCAGTACTTC. Its translation is CASSDARETQYF.

The chain joins TRBV5-4 to TRBJ2-5, with D possibly being TRBD1 (5 bases). Trimming removed 3 bases at V and 3 bases at J, with 18 bases between. Per the germline V gene, CDR1 is SGHNT and CDR2 is YYREEE (reference sequence). The CDR3 consists of 16 residues. CDR3 sequence reads: CASSSYSAGLKETQYF. The CDR3 bases are TGTGCCAGCAGCTCGTACTCAGCAGGGCTAAAAGAGACCCAGTACTTC.

This chain links TRBV2 with TRBJ2-1; D is ambiguous. Germline V gene data show CDR1 as SNHLY and CDR2 as FYNNEI. Deletions cut 0 bases from V and 7 bases from J, with 7 bases between. The CDR3 is made up of 13 amino acids. The CDR3 DNA sequence: TGTGCCAGCAGTGAAGCGACACAGAATGAGCAGTTCTTC. Translating gives CASSEATQNEQFF.

V gene TRBV15 combines with J gene TRBJ2-5, with 10 bases aligning to TRBD1. The J segment lost 5 bases and the V segment lost 0 bases, leaving 9 bases of the junction unmatched. The V gene's germline CDR1 is LNHNV and CDR2 YYDKDF (reference sequence). This CDR3 region has 17 residues. The CDR3 sequence is CATSRDISGDRGETQYF. DNA for the CDR3: TGTGCCACCAGCAGAGATATTTCGGGGGACAGGGGTGAGACCCAGTACTTC.

The chain recombines TRBV6-1 with TRBJ2-7, with a weak D call TRBD1 (6 bases). From germline, CDR1 is MNHNS and CDR2 SASEGT. Trimming stripped 5 bases from V and 0 bases from J, with 11 bases between. The CDR3 runs to 14 residues. The CDR3, as DNA: TGTGCCAGCAGTCATACAGGGAACTCCTACGAGCAGTACTTC. Translation gives CASSHTGNSYEQYF.

J is TRBJ1-1 and V is TRBV5-1; tentative D call: TRBD1 (5 bases). Germline V CDR1 and CDR2: SGHRS, YFSETQ. CDR3 length: 14 residues. Trimming pared 2 bases from V and 4 bases from J, leaving 12 bases between. This CDR3 is CASSFLTEPTEAFF. CDR3 in DNA: TGCGCCAGCAGCTTTTTGACAGAACCCACTGAAGCTTTCTTT.

In this sample, this clonotype turned up a few times. CDR3: CASSYSLTDQETQYF. CDR3 nucleotides: TGTGCCAGCAGTTACTCGTTGACAGACCAAGAGACCCAGTACTTC. The gene calls are TRBV6-5 and TRBJ2-5, with D perhaps TRBD1 (5 bases). Germline CDR1 reads MNHEY; CDR2 reads SVGAGI. The CDR3 length is 15 residues. Trimming took off 0 bases at V and 0 bases at J, with 8 bases between the two ends.

A few counts support this clonotype. CDR3 residues: CSVEQGWGSNYGYTF. In DNA form, the CDR3 reads TGCAGCGTTGAACAGGGCTGGGGTAGTAACTATGGCTACACCTTC. V and J are TRBV29-1 and TRBJ1-2; perhaps TRBD1 as D (5 bases). Germline values: CDR1 SQVTM, CDR2 ANQGSEA. The CDR3 has 15 residues. V shed 2 bases and J shed 1 base, with 14 bases lying between them. The entire variable domain, with the rest obtained from reference TRBV29-1 and TRBJ1-2, is as follows: SAVISQKPSRDICQRGTSLTIQCQVDSQVTMMFWYRQQPGQSLTLIATANQGSEATYESGFVIDKFPISRPNLTFSTLTVSNMSPEDSSIYLCSVEQGWGSNYGYTFGSGTRLTVV.

This clonotype was observed at least ten times. The chain combines TRBV7-8 with TRBJ2-5, with 8 bases that match TRBD1. Trimming cost V 5 bases and J 5 bases; bases outside gene matches: 4. Germline V gene sequence: CDR1 SGHVS, CDR2 FQNEAQ. This CDR3 is built from 13 residues. The CDR3 reads CASSPRQGETQYF. As DNA, the CDR3 is TGTGCCAGCAGCCCCCGACAGGGGGAGACCCAGTACTTC.

This chain joins TRBV10-3 and TRBJ2-7; D ambiguous. This CDR3 comprises 14 residues. V was shortened by 3 bases and J by 2 bases, with 11 bases between the two germline ends. From germline, CDR1 is ENHRY and CDR2 SYGVKD. This CDR3 is CAISDAIKPYEQYF. In nucleotides, the CDR3 is TGTGCCATCAGTGATGCCATAAAGCCCTACGAGCAGTACTTC.

The chain carries TRBV5-1 and TRBJ1-3; D remains ambiguous. The CDR3 is 15 amino acids. The V gene lost 0 bases and the J gene lost 3 bases, with 10 bases spanning the gap. Germline V lookup: CDR1 SGHRS, CDR2 YFSETQ. CDR3 sequence: CASSLDSSYGNTIYF. The CDR3 DNA is TGCGCCAGCAGCTTGGACAGCTCTTATGGAAACACCATATATTTT.

This clonotype has just a few counts. The junction shows a germline mismatch at one end, possibly a read error. V gene TRBV20-1 combines with J gene TRBJ2-7, with D tentatively TRBD2 (5 bases). CDR3 size: 14 residues. CDR1 and CDR2 (germline): DFQATT, SNEGSKA (reference sequence). The CDR3 loop is CSARGSLASYEQYF. The DNA for the CDR3 is TGCAGTGCAAGAGGCTCGCTAGCCTCCTACGAGCAGTACTTC.